This T cell receptor (beta chain) was recorded in a study of T cells expressing NK-cell markers. Study-level background: Sorted CD3+CD56-NKG2C+, CD3+CD56+NKG2C- and CD3+CD56+NKG2C+ T cells were the source of the TCR beta repertoires. Out of eight donors sequenced, seven tested HCMV-seropositive and the remaining one seronegative.

Following a re-call of the 5' RACE reads, TCRdb has one entry per CDR3 protein and lacks DNA. Recorded for this sample: about 300,000 distinct CDR3 sequences. The CDR3 consists of 14 residues. The specimen sequenced was blood T cells: a sorted CD56 or NKG2C T cell subset, CD4+ or CD8+ T cells, or bulk PBMC T cells (not recorded which). The chain uses TRBV12-3 or TRBV12-4 and TRBJ1-1; TCRdb's D call, TRBD1, is unchecked because there is no DNA. The receptor's source is a woman between 18 and 75 years old in good health. CDR3 in amino acids: CASSNRDRVKGAFF.